Each of the 29 T cell receptor beta chains below was sequenced from the same sample in a study of T cells after yellow fever vaccination. From the 5' RACE reads, TCRdb called clonotypes with MiXCR, one entry per CDR3 protein. Seen here are some 670,000 distinct CDR3 sequences, about 12% observed once, and the top ten hold about 15%. Sequenced material: PBMCs, taken on the day of the yellow fever booster vaccination. These receptor sequences come from a man aged 25-40 years who received the YFV17D yellow fever vaccine.

This clonotype has only a few counts. CDR3 sequence: CASSLGGYHNEQFF. The CDR3 DNA follows: TGTGCCAGCAGTTTAGGTGGCTACCACAATGAGCAGTTCTTC. This chain links TRBV12-3 or TRBV12-4 with TRBJ2-1; unclear D gene. The CDR3 is 14 amino acids. The V and J ends lost 1 base and 5 bases respectively, with 9 bases between them.

This clonotype has just a few counts. This chain connects TRBV2 to TRBJ1-5; 7 bases match TRBD1. J was trimmed by 6 bases and V by 7 bases; bases with no gene match: 15. The V gene's germline CDR1 is SNHLY and CDR2 FYNNEI. This CDR3 is 16 amino acids long. The CDR3 here is CASNRSNRGGGQPQHF. The CDR3 nucleotides are TGTGCCAGCAATCGCTCAAACAGGGGAGGTGGTCAGCCCCAGCATTTT.

This clonotype occurred a few times. The chain couples TRBV5-1 to TRBJ2-6; D is unclear. Germline V gives CDR1 SGHRS, CDR2 YFSETQ. The germline V and J ends were trimmed by 5 bases and 0 bases, with 9 bases remaining between them. The CDR3 loop spans 15 amino acids. The CDR3 DNA reads as TGCGCCAGCAGTTCCTCTATCTCTGGGGCCAACGTCCTGACTTTC. Translating gives CASSSSISGANVLTF.

The CDR3 bases are TGTGCCAGCAGTGAAGGGAGCGGTTGGAGATACAATGAGCAGTTCTTC. This encodes CASSEGSGWRYNEQFF. The rearrangement uses TRBV25-1 and TRBJ2-1, with a possible D match to TRBD2 (5 bases). CDR3 length equals 16 residues. The V and J ends lost 2 bases and 4 bases respectively, with 15 bases between them. The germline V gene has CDR1 MGHDK and CDR2 SYGVNS.

The V call is TRBV9, the J call TRBJ1-2; D ambiguous. V was cut by 4 bases and J by 2 bases, with 12 bases left in between. The CDR3 is made up of 14 amino acids. The germline V gene encodes CDR1 SGDLS and CDR2 YYNGEE. The CDR3 is CASSPQAINYGYTF. CDR3 sequence (DNA): TGTGCCAGCAGCCCCCAGGCCATAAACTATGGCTACACCTTC.

This clonotype was found a few times. The chain uses TRBV9 and TRBJ2-7; TRBD1 might be the D (6 bases). V was trimmed by 4 bases and J by 3 bases, leaving 14 bases between them. Germline loops: CDR1 SGDLS, CDR2 YYNGEE. This CDR3 contains 14 residues. The CDR3 nucleotides are TGTGCCAGCAGCCCGAGGGGGACAATCTACGAGCAGTACTTC. Translating gives CASSPRGTIYEQYF.

The V call is TRBV7-2, the J call TRBJ2-7; 12 positions match TRBD2. CDR3 length: 16 residues. Trimming cost V 5 bases and J 3 bases; bases outside gene matches: 8. CDR1 is SGHTA, CDR2 FQGNSA, per germline. This chain's CDR3 is CASSAPTSGSDYEQYF. CDR3 sequence (DNA): TGTGCCAGCAGCGCTCCGACTAGCGGGAGCGACTACGAGCAGTACTTC.

This clonotype was recorded a few times. The chain uses TRBV7-2 and TRBJ2-2; D remains ambiguous. This CDR3 is built from 17 residues. CDR1 is SGHTA and CDR2 is FQGNSA in the germline V gene. Trimming pared 5 bases from V and 0 bases from J, leaving 16 bases between. CDR3 residues: CASSPGLMGTNTGELFF. The CDR3 nucleotides are TGTGCCAGCAGCCCAGGTTTGATGGGGACGAACACCGGGGAGCTGTTTTTT.

The sample holds a few counts of this clonotype. The gene calls are TRBV28 and TRBJ2-7; 9 bases are a match to TRBD1. Germline V CDR1 and CDR2: MDHEN, SYDVKM. CDR3 length: 16 residues. After removal of 7 bases from V and 0 bases from J, the junction contained 10 bases not matched to a gene. The CDR3 loop reads CASTLTTGGNSYEQYF. The CDR3 bases are TGTGCCAGCACCCTAACGACAGGGGGGAACTCCTACGAGCAGTACTTC.

This clonotype was counted only a few times. The chain combines TRBV2 with TRBJ2-1; no clear D gene. Germline assignment: CDR1 SNHLY and CDR2 FYNNEI. The ends were cut back, 8 bases at V and 0 bases at J, with 8 bases in the middle. The CDR3 extends over 13 amino acids. CDR3 sequence: CASDSSSYNEQFF. CDR3 in DNA: TGTGCCAGCGACTCGAGCTCCTACAATGAGCAGTTCTTC.

The chain employs TRBV29-1 and TRBJ2-5, with TRBD1 matching 8 bases. V lost 4 bases to trimming and J lost 0 bases; unmatched junction nucleotides: 4. The CDR3 consists of 14 residues. Germline assignment: CDR1 SQVTM and CDR2 ANQGSEA. CDR3 nucleotide sequence: TGCAGCGTTGTAACAGGGGGGAACCAAGAGACCCAGTACTTC. Its translation: CSVVTGGNQETQYF.

CDR3: CASTRSGYYNEQFF. In DNA form, the CDR3 reads TGTGCCAGCACCCGTAGCGGGTATTACAATGAGCAGTTCTTC. The V gene is TRBV27, the J gene TRBJ2-1, with 7 positions matching TRBD2. The germline V gene encodes CDR1 MNHEY and CDR2 SMNVEV (reference sequence). There are 14 residues in the CDR3. Unmatched junction bases numbered 7, after V lost 7 bases and J lost 4 bases.

V is TRBV11-3 and J is TRBJ2-5, with D perhaps TRBD2 (6 bases). This CDR3 is 14 amino acids long. Germline values: CDR1 SGHNT, CDR2 YENEEA. V was cut by 5 bases and J by 0 bases, with 10 bases left in between. The CDR3 bases are TGTGCCAGCAGCCCGGAGGGGTACCAAGAGACCCAGTACTTC. It codes for CASSPEGYQETQYF.

The sample holds a few counts of this clonotype. The J gene is TRBJ2-5, the V gene TRBV10-3; D is possibly TRBD1 or TRBD2 (6 bases each). The germline V gene encodes CDR1 ENHRY and CDR2 SYGVKD. Trimming took off 11 bases at V and 5 bases at J, with 18 bases between the two ends. The CDR3 extends over 13 amino acids. CDR3 nucleotides: TGTGCCGGAAGGAGCGGAGGGGGGGAGACCCAGTACTTC. Its translation is CAGRSGGGETQYF.

The V and J genes are TRBV2 and TRBJ2-2, with unresolved D. This CDR3 region has 12 residues. Between the trimmed V and J ends, which lost 6 bases and 5 bases, there was a span of 7 bases. CDR1 SNHLY and CDR2 FYNNEI come from the germline V gene. CDR3 DNA sequence: TGTGCCAGCAGGAAATATACCGGGGAGCTGTTTTTT. Translation gives CASRKYTGELFF.

The V call is TRBV6-2 or TRBV6-3, the J call TRBJ2-1; 13 nucleotides match TRBD2. CDR1 and CDR2 from the germline V gene are MNHEY and SVGEGT. The CDR3 extends over 15 amino acids. The V and J ends lost 6 bases and 8 bases, in that order; junction bases with no gene match: 7. This chain's CDR3 is CASRSGLAGVDEQFF. The CDR3, as DNA: TGTGCCAGCAGAAGTGGACTAGCGGGAGTGGATGAGCAGTTCTTC.

The sample holds many counts of this clonotype. This sequence joins TRBV29-1 and TRBJ2-5; possible D gene TRBD2, 7 bases. Germline V gene sequence: CDR1 SQVTM, CDR2 ANQGSEA. Trimming removed 7 bases at V and 4 bases at J, with 13 bases between. This CDR3 contains 12 residues. CDR3 sequence reads: CSAKRGGETQYF. CDR3 nucleotide sequence: TGCAGCGCCAAGAGGGGGGGAGAGACCCAGTACTTC.

This clonotype has more than one count but fewer than ten. CDR3: CASSAGGQEQFF. In nucleotides, the CDR3 is TGCGCCAGCAGCGCCGGGGGGCAGGAGCAGTTCTTC. The V call is TRBV5-1, the J call TRBJ2-1; weak D call: TRBD2 (7 bases). Germline V gene data show CDR1 as SGHRS and CDR2 as YFSETQ. The CDR3 extends over 12 amino acids. The V end was cut by 4 bases, the J end by 10 bases, with 12 bases between. Full variable domain (missing parts from reference TRBV5-1 and TRBJ2-1): KAGVTQTPRYLIKTRGQQVTLSCSPISGHRSVSWYQQTPGQGLQFLFEYFSETQRNKGNFPGRFSGRQFSNSRSEMNVSTLELGDSALYLCASSAGGQEQFFGPGTRLTVL.

This clonotype appeared a few times. This rearrangement joins TRBV1 to TRBJ2-7; TRBD1, the table's D call, lacks a check against the DNA. TRBV1 is a pseudogene segment. The CDR3 contains 14 residues. The CDR3 DNA reads TGCACCAGCAGCCCGGGGGGAGTGGGCCACGAGCAGTACTTC. This gives the protein CTSSPGGVGHEQYF.

V and J are TRBV11-3 and TRBJ2-1; D remains unclear. CDR1 is SGHNT, CDR2 YENEEA, per germline. The CDR3 contains 15 residues. Trimming shortened V by 3 bases and J by 5 bases, and 14 bases separated the two germline ends. DNA of the CDR3: TGTGCCAGCAGCTTCGGCCCCCCGTCGAACAATGAGCAGTTCTTC. It translates to CASSFGPPSNNEQFF.

The rearrangement joins TRBV7-2 to TRBJ1-2; D remains ambiguous. From germline, CDR1 is SGHTA and CDR2 FQGNSA. The CDR3 consists of 14 residues. The V end was cut by 3 bases, the J end by 6 bases, with 14 bases between. The CDR3 DNA is TGTGCCAGCAGCTTGTCCCCTCTCATGGATGGCTACACCTTC. The encoded protein is CASSLSPLMDGYTF.

This clonotype turned up a few times. The chain employs TRBV7-3 and TRBJ1-1, with TRBD1 as a possible D gene (5 bases). The CDR3 consists of 16 residues. In germline, CDR1 is SGHTA, CDR2 FQGTGA. V shed 0 bases and J shed 7 bases, with 18 bases lying between them. The CDR3: CASSLTPRVGESEAFF. CDR3 in DNA: TGTGCCAGCAGCTTAACTCCCAGGGTGGGGGAGAGTGAAGCTTTCTTT. Drawing the rest from reference TRBV7-3 and TRBJ1-1, the complete variable domain is GAGVSQTPSNKVTEKGKYVELRCDPISGHTALYWYRQSLGQGPEFLIYFQGTGAADDSGLPNDRFFAVRPEGSVSTLKIQRTERGDSAVYLCASSLTPRVGESEAFFGQGTRLTVV.

The V call is TRBV9, the J call TRBJ2-4; possibly TRBD2 for D (6 bases). The germline V and J ends were trimmed by 4 bases and 7 bases, with 18 bases remaining between them. This CDR3 spans 15 amino acids. CDR1 is SGDLS and CDR2 is YYNGEE in the germline V gene. The CDR3 is CASSLQAGPGNIQYF. Here the CDR3 DNA reads TGTGCCAGCAGCCTCCAGGCGGGGCCCGGGAACATTCAGTACTTC.

This clonotype was found a few times. The chain uses TRBV20-1 and TRBJ2-7; D perhaps matches TRBD1 (6 bases). This CDR3 has 14 residues. The germline CDR1 and CDR2 sequences are DFQATT and SNEGSKA (reference sequence). V was trimmed by 4 bases and J by 2 bases, leaving 15 bases between them. The CDR3 coding sequence is TGCAGTGCTATGCAGCAGGGGACCCCCTACGAGCAGTACTTC. Translation: CSAMQQGTPYEQYF.

Worth noting for this clonotype: Sequence at one end of the junction differs from germline and may be a read error. The V call is TRBV18, the J call TRBJ1-5; TRBD1 aligns across 10 bases. This CDR3 is built from 19 residues. Per the germline V gene, CDR1 is KGHSH and CDR2 is LQKENI. CDR3 nucleotide sequence: TGTACCAGCTCACCTACGCCCGGGACAGGGGTAGGCTGGCTGCAGCCCCAGCATTTT. This codes for CTSSPTPGTGVGWLQPQHF.

The V call is TRBV7-9, the J call TRBJ2-3; D might be TRBD2 (6 bases). The germline V gene encodes CDR1 SEHNR and CDR2 FQNEAQ (reference sequence). V lost 6 bases, J lost 1 base, and 11 bases lay in between. This CDR3 is built from 14 residues. CDR3 sequence reads: CASRPGEGTDTQYF. For the CDR3, the DNA is TGTGCCAGCAGGCCGGGGGAGGGCACAGATACGCAGTATTTT.

This clonotype was seen more than once but under ten times. The rearrangement joins TRBV9 to TRBJ2-1, with 9 bases fitting TRBD1. The CDR3 loop spans 15 amino acids. Germline V gene sequence: CDR1 SGDLS, CDR2 YYNGEE. Unmatched junction bases numbered 4, after V lost 0 bases and J lost 6 bases. The CDR3 here is CASSVVGTGPNEQFF. The DNA for the CDR3 is TGTGCCAGCAGCGTAGTTGGGACAGGGCCCAATGAGCAGTTCTTC.

This clonotype was observed a handful of times. At one boundary the junction diverges from the germline segment, which might be a read error. The chain uses TRBV23-1 and TRBJ1-1; no reliable D call. TRBV23-1 is an open reading frame, and its role is uncertain. The CDR3 is made up of 13 amino acids. The CDR3 bases are TGCGCCACCAGTGGAGGGATCGGCACTGAAGCTTTCTTT. Residues: CATSGGIGTEAFF.

This clonotype was recorded a few times. The chain carries TRBV18 and TRBJ2-1, with 11 bases aligning to TRBD2. CDR3 length: 16 residues. Trimming at V came to 7 bases and at J to 9 bases, leaving 14 bases not matched to a gene. Germline CDR1 and CDR2: KGHSH and LQKENI. The DNA of the CDR3 is TGTGCCAGCTTACAGGGACTAGCGGCATCCTGGGGTGAGCAGTTCTTC. Its protein product is CASLQGLAASWGEQFF.